This T cell receptor (beta chain) stems from a study of shared clonotypes between healthy human individuals. About the research overall: The cohort comprised a couple of women and a few men. Their ages spanned 18 to 49 years.

Running of the assay took place at deep level. Clones were read by immunoSEQ multiplex PCR, and TCRdb kept only the in-frame ones, dropping some. The repertoire holds approximately 600,000 clones, with 85% to 95% as singletons. The naive CD8 subset, CD45RO-negative cells positively selected for CCR7, excluded terminally differentiated effector memory CD45RA+ cells. Adult Caucasians living in Nashville, Tennessee made up all of the donors. Study findings and constraints: Exclusively blood specimens were collected; tissue repertoires likely differ.

With 5 bases removed from V and 3 bases from J, the gap between germline ends came to 10 bases. The CDR3 contains 14 residues. Looked up from germline, CDR1 is PRHDT and CDR2 is FYEKMQ (reference sequence). About this clone: Its antigen is currently unknown.

The sequencing sample was made of naive CD8+ T cells sorted from blood. The V gene is TRBV13, the J gene TRBJ1-4, with D possibly TRBD1 on 5 matching bases. The receptor comes from a woman aged 25 to 45 in good health. CDR3 amino acids: CASSPRRANEKLFF. The CDR3, as DNA: TGTGCCAGCAGCCCCCGCAGGGCTAATGAAAAACTGTTTTTT. The variable domain in full, with the rest retrieved from reference TRBV13 and TRBJ1-4, is AAGVIQSPRHLIKEKRETATLKCYPIPRHDTVYWYQQGPGQDPQFLISFYEKMQSDKGSIPDRFSAQQFSDYHSELNMSSLELGDSALYFCASSPRRANEKLFFGSGTQLSVL.